The present TCR beta chain was sequenced within a study of cytomegalovirus exposure and HLA in healthy donors. This clone was recorded a few times. Its antigen is unidentified. This CDR3 region has 15 residues. CDR1 is MNHEY and CDR2 is SMNVEV in the germline V gene (reference sequence). V lost 8 bases and J 0 bases, leaving 16 bases between the germline ends. Findings and caveats of the study: CMV serostatus stood as the only immune exposure information on hand.

The PCR used 60 Vbeta and 13 Jbeta primers. Profiled with immunoSEQ multiplex PCR; TCRdb holds only in-frame clones, not every one. This table has almost 65,000 clones, roughly 80% appearing once. The rearrangement joins TRBV27 to TRBJ1-2; possible D gene TRBD1, 6 bases. This clonotype was obtained from a male donor in good health and CMV-seropositive. The specimen sequenced was PBMCs. CDR3 nucleotides: TGTGCCAGCGGACCCCTTGGACAGACTAACTATGGCTACACCTTC. Its protein product is CASGPLGQTNYGYTF.